This TCR beta chain was found in a study of shared clonotypes between healthy human individuals. Study-wide results and caveats: All-four-donor shared clonotypes had higher generation probabilities than non-shared clonotypes did. Researchers sampled only blood; tissue repertoires likely differ. There were few donors, and this limited the genetic and exposure-history diversity represented.

Authors' data handling: Filtering of immunoSEQ junctional sequences could not match full-length read filtering. Measured with immunoSEQ multiplex PCR; TCRdb has only the in-frame clones, and not every one. Clone size and the V and J calls come from that table; the DNA yielded D and trimming. Of roughly 1,100,000 clones in the sample, roughly 80% were seen once. Worth noting for this clone: Its antigen is undetermined.

This CDR3 has 12 residues. Trimming stripped 2 bases from V and 2 bases from J, with 4 bases between. Germline V gene lookup returns CDR1 SGHDT and CDR2 YYEEEE. The receptor comes from a man in his late teens or twenties in good health. Sequenced material: memory CD4+ T cells sorted from blood. Subset of the sample: CD45RA-negative fraction. The V and J genes are TRBV5-6 and TRBJ1-2; no definite D call. The CDR3 region is CASSFGNYGYTF. The CDR3 nucleotides are TGTGCCAGCAGCTTTGGAAACTATGGCTACACCTTC.